The rows below give T cell receptor beta chains drawn from one sample of a study of blood T cell repertoires in COVID-19. Data came from immunoSEQ multiplex PCR; TCRdb stores just in-frame clones and leaves some out. The sample has under 500,000 clones, about 90% seen once. Sequencing was done on a sample of PBMCs or T cells enriched from blood (not recorded which). These receptors came from a woman aged 18-35 years with acute COVID-19. CDR3s include the opening cysteine and the closing phenylalanine or tryptophan. A D gene is named only where the DNA matches it firmly. Clone size is given for some rows only: seen once, a few or many times, or a class if the clone is expanded.

abundance: .
d_gene: TRBD1
len: 11
v_gene: TRBV20-1
j_gene: TRBJ1-2
CDR3aa: CSAGDRDGYTF
CDR3nt: TGCAGTGCCGGGGACAGGGATGGCTACACCTTC

abundance: .
d_gene: .
len: 15
v_gene: TRBV6-5
j_gene: TRBJ1-6
CDR3aa: CASSFGTGHNSPLHF
CDR3nt: TGTGCCAGCAGTTTTGGAACAGGCCATAATTCACCCCTCCACTTT

abundance: .
d_gene: TRBD2
len: 14
v_gene: TRBV2
j_gene: TRBJ2-2
CDR3aa: CASRGRAGPGELFF
CDR3nt: TGTGCCAGCAGAGGGAGGGCGGGTCCCGGGGAGCTGTTTTTT

abundance: once
d_gene: TRBD2
len: 16
v_gene: TRBV7-2
j_gene: TRBJ2-3
CDR3aa: CASSLLAGGGTDTQYF
CDR3nt: TGTGCCAGCAGCTTACTCGCGGGGGGGGGCACAGATACGCAGTATTTT

abundance: .
d_gene: TRBD1
len: 12
v_gene: TRBV29-1
j_gene: TRBJ1-2
CDR3aa: CSVSGGRYGYTF
CDR3nt: TGCAGCGTTTCAGGGGGTCGCTATGGCTACACCTTC

abundance: .
d_gene: .
len: 14
v_gene: TRBV2
j_gene: TRBJ1-3
CDR3aa: CASTERAAGNTIYF
CDR3nt: TGTGCCAGCACCGAGAGGGCGGCTGGAAACACCATATATTTT

abundance: .
d_gene: .
len: 17
v_gene: TRBV5-1
j_gene: TRBJ1-6
CDR3aa: CASSLETLGGYNSPLHF
CDR3nt: TGCGCCAGCAGCTTAGAGACACTTGGGGGGTATAATTCACCCCTCCACTTT

abundance: .
d_gene: .
len: 15
v_gene: TRBV19
j_gene: TRBJ1-5
CDR3aa: CASRLGGGNNQPQHF
CDR3nt: TGTGCCAGTAGACTGGGGGGTGGGAACAATCAGCCCCAGCATTTT

abundance: .
d_gene: .
len: 16
v_gene: TRBV9
j_gene: TRBJ2-3
CDR3aa: CASSVETYSSTDTQYF
CDR3nt: TGTGCCAGCAGCGTAGAGACTTATTCTAGCACAGATACGCAGTATTTT

abundance: once
d_gene: .
len: 11
v_gene: TRBV10-1
j_gene: TRBJ2-1
CDR3aa: CASSDRGEQFF
CDR3nt: TGCGCCAGCAGTGATAGGGGAGAGCAGTTCTTC

abundance: few
d_gene: .
len: 17
v_gene: TRBV27
j_gene: TRBJ1-6
CDR3aa: CASSFALKTFTGLPLHF
CDR3nt: TGTGCCAGCAGTTTTGCCCTCAAGACATTTACAGGGTTACCCCTCCACTTT

abundance: few
d_gene: TRBD1
len: 15
v_gene: TRBV28
j_gene: TRBJ1-2
CDR3aa: CASSLADRRHYGYTF
CDR3nt: TGTGCCAGCAGTTTAGCGGACAGGAGACACTATGGCTACACCTTC

abundance: once
d_gene: .
len: 15
v_gene: TRBV6-2/TRBV6-3
j_gene: TRBJ2-7
CDR3aa: CASSLRSPSRSEQYF
CDR3nt: TGTGCCAGCAGCCTCCGGAGCCCTTCGCGAAGCGAGCAGTACTTC

abundance: .
d_gene: .
len: 15
v_gene: TRBV19
j_gene: TRBJ1-1
CDR3aa: CASSTQGSLNTEAFF
CDR3nt: TGTGCCAGTAGTACCCAGGGTTCCCTCAACACTGAAGCTTTCTTT

abundance: .
d_gene: .
len: 16
v_gene: TRBV28
j_gene: TRBJ1-5
CDR3aa: CASSLRGPNSNQPQHF
CDR3nt: TGTGCCAGCAGTTTGCGGGGCCCCAACTCCAATCAGCCCCAGCATTTT

abundance: .
d_gene: .
len: 16
v_gene: TRBV5-5
j_gene: TRBJ2-1
CDR3aa: CASSLDPSVINNEQFF
CDR3nt: TGTGCCAGCAGCTTGGATCCTAGCGTCATCAACAATGAGCAGTTCTTC

abundance: .
d_gene: .
len: 16
v_gene: TRBV3-1/TRBV3-2
j_gene: TRBJ1-3
CDR3aa: CASVAGQTLSGNTIYF
CDR3nt: TGTGCCAGCGTGGCTGGACAGACCCTCTCTGGAAACACCATATATTTT

abundance: .
d_gene: .
len: 14
v_gene: TRBV28
j_gene: TRBJ2-5
CDR3aa: CASSTNGPTGTQYF
CDR3nt: TGTGCCAGCAGCACAAACGGACCAACAGGGACCCAGTACTTC

abundance: .
d_gene: .
len: 12
v_gene: TRBV30
j_gene: TRBJ1-1
CDR3aa: CACSRENTEAFF
CDR3nt: TGTGCCTGCAGCAGGGAGAACACTGAAGCTTTCTTT

abundance: .
d_gene: .
len: 14
v_gene: TRBV14
j_gene: TRBJ1-5
CDR3aa: CASSQGGGRTPQHF
CDR3nt: TGTGCCAGCAGCCAAGGGGGGGGCCGTACGCCCCAGCATTTT

abundance: .
d_gene: TRBD1
len: 14
v_gene: TRBV5-5
j_gene: TRBJ1-1
CDR3aa: CASNLDRGNTEAFF
CDR3nt: TGTGCCAGCAACCTCGACAGGGGGAACACTGAAGCTTTCTTT

abundance: .
d_gene: TRBD2
len: 17
v_gene: TRBV9
j_gene: TRBJ2-2
CDR3aa: CASSVSGSATNAGELFF
CDR3nt: TGTGCCAGCAGCGTGAGCGGGAGCGCCACGAACGCCGGGGAGCTGTTTTTT

abundance: .
d_gene: TRBD1
len: 16
v_gene: TRBV27
j_gene: TRBJ1-1
CDR3aa: CASSAYPDRVNTEAFF
CDR3nt: TGTGCCAGCAGTGCATACCCGGACAGGGTGAACACTGAAGCTTTCTTT

abundance: .
d_gene: TRBD1
len: 16
v_gene: TRBV4-1
j_gene: TRBJ1-6
CDR3aa: CASSQKGQGSNSPLHF
CDR3nt: TGCGCCAGCAGCCAGAAAGGACAGGGGAGTAATTCACCCCTCCACTTT

abundance: .
d_gene: .
len: 11
v_gene: TRBV5-6
j_gene: TRBJ2-1
CDR3aa: CASSLYNEQFF
CDR3nt: TGTGCCAGCAGCCTTTACAATGAGCAGTTCTTC

abundance: .
d_gene: .
len: 14
v_gene: TRBV9
j_gene: TRBJ1-2
CDR3aa: CASSEGHNNYGYTF
CDR3nt: TGTGCCAGCAGCGAGGGACATAATAACTATGGCTACACCTTC

abundance: .
d_gene: TRBD1
len: 17
v_gene: TRBV7-9
j_gene: TRBJ1-5
CDR3aa: CASSLVGGDSVNQPQHF
CDR3nt: TGTGCCAGCAGCTTAGTCGGGGGGGACAGTGTCAATCAGCCCCAGCATTTT

abundance: .
d_gene: TRBD2
len: 18
v_gene: TRBV7-9
j_gene: TRBJ2-3
CDR3aa: CASSYGLAGGRVTDTQYF
CDR3nt: TGTGCCAGCAGCTATGGACTAGCGGGGGGGCGGGTCACAGATACGCAGTATTTT

abundance: .
d_gene: TRBD1
len: 16
v_gene: TRBV6-5
j_gene: TRBJ1-2
CDR3aa: CASSYLGQGGSYGYTF
CDR3nt: TGTGCCAGCAGTTACCTTGGACAGGGGGGTTCCTATGGCTACACCTTC

abundance: .
d_gene: .
len: 13
v_gene: TRBV7-2
j_gene: TRBJ1-5
CDR3aa: CASRETAYQPQHF
CDR3nt: TGTGCCAGCAGAGAGACAGCGTATCAGCCCCAGCATTTT

abundance: .
d_gene: TRBD1
len: 14
v_gene: TRBV4-3
j_gene: TRBJ2-7
CDR3aa: CASSQRPGQEKQYF
CDR3nt: TGCGCCAGCAGCCAAAGACCGGGACAGGAGAAGCAGTACTTC

abundance: once
d_gene: .
len: 14
v_gene: TRBV5-1
j_gene: TRBJ2-2
CDR3aa: CASSLEGDVGELFF
CDR3nt: TGCGCCAGCAGCTTGGAAGGGGATGTCGGGGAGCTGTTTTTT

abundance: .
d_gene: .
len: 11
v_gene: TRBV5-4
j_gene: TRBJ2-7
CDR3aa: CASSLGREQYF
CDR3nt: TGTGCCAGTAGCTTGGGGAGGGAGCAGTACTTC